The present entry profiles one T cell receptor beta chain with its context. The data were obtained in a study of cytotoxic CD8 clonotypes in ibrutinib-treated CLL. Assay: immunoSEQ multiplex PCR; the TCRdb copy retains only in-frame clones and omits some. This table holds some 150,000 clones, around 81% found once. Trimming stripped 4 bases from V and 5 bases from J, with 15 bases between. Germline CDR1 KGHSH, CDR2 LQKENI. The CDR3 loop spans 15 amino acids. The input for sequencing was PBMCs, taken after 36 months of ibrutinib treatment. V usage is TRBV18 and J usage is TRBJ1-5; possible D gene TRBD1, 6 bases. The sequence was collected from a human donor with chronic lymphocytic leukemia. In DNA form, the CDR3 reads TGTGCCAGCTCACAAATACAGGGTAGGGATCAGCCCCAGCATTTT. It codes for CASSQIQGRDQPQHF.